This TCR beta chain is from a study of control samples from healthy donors and cancer patients. The protocol was immunoSEQ multiplex PCR, while the TCRdb copy is restricted to in-frame clones and leaves out a portion. In all, the sample yields 150,000 to 200,000 clones. J gave up 1 base and V 4 bases, and 4 bases lay outside the gene matches. The germline CDR1 and CDR2 sequences are SGHRS and YFSETQ. CDR3 length: 14 amino acids. This sequence was found in a woman in her 30s in good health. Sequencing was performed on blood. The chain has TRBV5-1 and TRBJ1-1, with 7 bases lining up with TRBD1. The CDR3 sequence is CASSQDRRNTEAFF. CDR3 nucleotides: TGCGCCAGCAGCCAGGACAGGAGGAACACTGAAGCTTTCTTT.